This T cell receptor beta chain comes out of a study of cytotoxic CD8 clonotypes in ibrutinib-treated CLL. This table comes from immunoSEQ multiplex PCR, and its TCRdb copy is limited to in-frame clones, with some not included. This repertoire shows roughly 63,000 clones, approximately 57% found once; its top ten account for 14% to 15%. Germline CDR1 SGHDT, CDR2 YYEEEE. The CDR3 sequence is 14 residues long. Trimming left V 2 bases short and J 2 bases short, with 9 bases between. Notes on the study in general: Baseline-level clonality went beyond age-matched healthy donors and moved in step with circulating CD8+ T-cell counts.

On this clone: The antigen remains undetermined.

The gene calls are TRBV5-6 and TRBJ2-3; perhaps TRBD2 as D (5 bases). This TCR was sampled from a human donor with chronic lymphocytic leukemia. The sequences come from PBMCs, collected after 12 months of ibrutinib treatment. CDR3 sequence reads: CASSLGLYTDTQYF. In DNA form, the CDR3 reads TGTGCCAGCAGCTTAGGACTCTACACAGATACGCAGTATTTT.